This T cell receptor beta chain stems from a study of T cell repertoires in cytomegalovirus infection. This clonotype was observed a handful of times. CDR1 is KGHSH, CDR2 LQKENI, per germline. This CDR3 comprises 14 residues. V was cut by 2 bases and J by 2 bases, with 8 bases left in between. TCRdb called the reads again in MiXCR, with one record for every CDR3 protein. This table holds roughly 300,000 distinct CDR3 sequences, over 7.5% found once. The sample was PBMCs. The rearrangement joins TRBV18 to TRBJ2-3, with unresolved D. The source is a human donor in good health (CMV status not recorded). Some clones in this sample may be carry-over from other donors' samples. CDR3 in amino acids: CASSPVGSTDTQYF. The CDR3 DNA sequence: TGTGCCAGCTCACCAGTGGGGTCCACAGATACGCAGTATTTT.